This TCR beta chain is drawn from a study of T cells in Graves' hyperthyroidism and ophthalmopathy. Study findings and constraints: The model forecast ophthalmopathy, anticipating it by a median roughly 6 months before onset.

There were TCR beta CDR3 regions amplified from RNA transcripts. An initial round of RT-PCR targeting the TCR CDR3 relied on the HTBI primer set. TCRdb re-analysed the multiplex PCR reads in MiXCR, keeping a single row per CDR3 protein. The sample records a few hundred thousand distinct CDR3 sequences, roughly 20% being singletons. This clonotype was observed at least ten times. Its antigen is not known. Germline V gives CDR1 MNHEY, CDR2 SVGEGT. J gave up 3 bases and V 10 bases, and 6 bases lay outside the gene matches. The CDR3 consists of 12 residues. The patients, who ranged from 18 to 65 in age, presented with newly diagnosed hyperthyroidism lasting under 2 months.

The specimen sequenced was blood. The rearrangement uses TRBV6-2 or TRBV6-3 and TRBJ2-7, with 7 bases lining up with TRBD1. The clonotype originates from a man younger than 30 with Graves' hyperthyroidism. The CDR3 sequence is CATEGAGYEQYF. The CDR3 DNA is TGTGCCACCGAGGGGGCGGGCTACGAGCAGTACTTC.